This passage covers 31 T cell receptor beta chains from one sample sequenced in a study of blood T cell repertoires in COVID-19. Generated by immunoSEQ multiplex PCR, the TCRdb table keeps only in-frame clones and is missing some. The sample consists of some 35,000 clones, 87% of them appearing once. What was sequenced was peripheral blood. The source of these receptors is a human donor in a cohort sampled during active COVID-19.

The chain recombines TRBV4-1 with TRBJ2-2, with no clear D. Looked up from germline, CDR1 is MGHRA and CDR2 is YSYEKL. V lost 7 bases to trimming and J lost 1 base, with 13 bases between them. The CDR3 totals 15 residues. The CDR3 sequence is CASTHPVENTGELFF. The CDR3 DNA sequence: TGCGCCAGCACCCACCCGGTCGAGAACACCGGGGAGCTGTTTTTT.

This clone showed up just a few times. This chain connects TRBV28 to TRBJ2-1; D remains ambiguous. Germline V gene lookup returns CDR1 MDHEN and CDR2 SYDVKM. Trimming cost V 2 bases and J 6 bases, with 17 bases left between them. The CDR3 loop spans 16 amino acids. The CDR3 region is CASSLSYDRHSNEQFF. CDR3 nucleotides: TGTGCCAGCAGTTTAAGCTATGATCGACATAGCAATGAGCAGTTCTTC.

This chain uses TRBV27 with TRBJ2-1; D gene unclear. With 1 base removed from V and 11 bases from J, the gap between germline ends came to 12 bases. Looked up from germline, CDR1 is MNHEY and CDR2 is SMNVEV (reference sequence). The CDR3 covers 13 residues. The CDR3, as DNA: TGTGCCAGCAGTTTATTTATCCAGAATCAGCAGTTCTTC. Encoded protein: CASSLFIQNQQFF.

The V and J genes are TRBV3-1 (or the pseudogene TRBV3-2) and TRBJ2-2, with 8 bases lining up with TRBD1. Germline V gives CDR1 LGHDT, CDR2 YNNKEL (reference sequence). V was clipped by 0 bases and J by 5 bases; unmatched bases: 5. This CDR3 comprises 16 residues. The CDR3 sequence: CASSQDIGQGTGELFF. CDR3 bases: TGTGCCAGCAGCCAAGATATAGGACAGGGAACCGGGGAGCTGTTTTTT.

This clone was seen just once. The rearrangement uses TRBV6-2 or TRBV6-3 and TRBJ2-1; D may be TRBD2 (6 bases). Trimming removed 2 bases from V and 0 bases from J, with 14 bases in between. The CDR3 is made up of 17 amino acids. The germline V gene has CDR1 MNHEY and CDR2 SVGEGT. The CDR3 loop reads CASSYPPGSGSYNEQFF. The CDR3 bases are TGTGCCAGCAGTTACCCTCCAGGTAGCGGCTCCTACAATGAGCAGTTCTTC.

The chain combines TRBV6-6 with TRBJ1-3; a weak D match, TRBD1 (6 bases). This CDR3 is 17 amino acids long. Germline CDR1 and CDR2: MNHNY and SVGAGI (reference sequence). Between the trimmed V and J ends, which lost 5 bases and 4 bases, there was a span of 21 bases. The CDR3 is CASSPRDTSWSGNTIYF. The CDR3 DNA is TGTGCCAGCAGTCCCAGGGACACCAGTTGGTCCGGAAACACCATATATTTT.

The chain couples TRBV6-6 to TRBJ2-5; no firm D call. The CDR3 extends over 13 amino acids. V was cut by 5 bases and J by 5 bases, with 12 bases left in between. CDR1 is MNHNY, CDR2 SVGAGI, per germline (reference sequence). The CDR3 region is CASSQPPMETQYF. The CDR3 DNA is TGTGCCAGCAGTCAACCCCCTATGGAGACCCAGTACTTC.

This chain connects TRBV7-9 to TRBJ2-7; 8 bases are a match to TRBD1. Germline V gene data show CDR1 as SEHNR and CDR2 as FQNEAQ (reference sequence). With V trimmed by 5 bases and J by 3 bases, 3 bases remained unmatched. This CDR3 is built from 13 residues. In nucleotides, the CDR3 is TGTGCCAGCAGCACACAGGGGGTCTACGAGCAGTACTTC. It translates to CASSTQGVYEQYF.

This clone was observed a few times. This rearrangement joins TRBV6-5 to TRBJ1-6; D remains unclear. Trimming took off 2 bases at V and 8 bases at J, with 7 bases between the two ends. The CDR3 loop spans 13 amino acids. Germline-derived CDR1 and CDR2 are MNHEY and SVGAGI. CDR3 in DNA: TGTGCCAGCAGTTACGGCGGAGATTCACCCCTCCACTTT. This codes for CASSYGGDSPLHF.

This clone was counted a single time. The V and J genes are TRBV19 and TRBJ2-5; 8 nucleotides match TRBD2. Germline trimming cut 5 bases from V and 5 bases from J; bases unmatched to any gene: 13. CDR1 and CDR2 from the germline V gene are LNHDA and SQIVND (reference sequence). The CDR3 is 16 residues long. CDR3 protein: CASSSRSGTRLETQYF. In DNA form, the CDR3 reads TGTGCCAGTAGTTCCCGTTCGGGGACTAGACTCGAGACCCAGTACTTC.

This chain links TRBV5-6 with TRBJ1-2; the match to TRBD1 covers 8 bases. V gave up 2 bases and J gave up 2 bases; unmatched junction bases: 5. The V gene's germline CDR1 is SGHDT and CDR2 YYEEEE. This CDR3 contains 15 residues. The CDR3 loop is CASSFLAGGNYGYTF. CDR3 DNA sequence: TGTGCCAGCAGCTTCTTAGCAGGGGGCAACTATGGCTACACCTTC.

This chain connects TRBV7-8 to TRBJ2-3; 7 bases line up with TRBD1. J was trimmed by 3 bases and V by 5 bases; bases with no gene match: 11. The germline V gene has CDR1 SGHVS and CDR2 FQNEAQ. This CDR3 region has 16 residues. As DNA, the CDR3 is TGTGCCAGCAGCCTAAGGGACAGACCTATTACAGATACGCAGTATTTT. This translates into CASSLRDRPITDTQYF.

This sequence joins TRBV19 and TRBJ1-2, with unresolved D. Germline CDR1 is LNHDA and CDR2 is SQIVND (reference sequence). Deletions cut 6 bases from V and 2 bases from J, with 13 bases between. CDR3 length equals 14 residues. The CDR3 protein is CASRERARNYGYTF. The CDR3 coding sequence is TGTGCCAGTAGGGAGAGGGCTCGGAACTATGGCTACACCTTC.

The rearrangement uses TRBV11-2 and TRBJ2-5, with D possibly TRBD2 on 6 matching bases. V lost 3 bases and J 5 bases, leaving 13 bases between the germline ends. The CDR3 sequence is 14 residues long. Looked up from germline, CDR1 is SGHAT and CDR2 is FQNNGV. CDR3 DNA: TGTGCCAGCAGCTTCCCTCTAGCGTTGGAGACCCAGTACTTC. This encodes CASSFPLALETQYF. Filled out from reference TRBV11-2 and TRBJ2-5, the complete variable domain reads EAGVAQSPRYKIIEKRQSVAFWCNPISGHATLYWYQQILGQGPKLLIQFQNNGVVDDSQLPKDRFSAERLKGVDSTLKIQPAKLEDSAVYLCASSFPLALETQYFGPGTRLLVL.

The J gene is TRBJ1-5, the V gene TRBV6-5, with no clear D. V lost 1 base to trimming and J lost 10 bases, with 5 bases between them. The CDR3 is 11 residues long. Per germline, CDR1 MNHEY and CDR2 SVGAGI. The CDR3 region has the DNA TGTGCCAGCAGTTACTTAATACCCCAGCATTTT. Translation: CASSYLIPQHF.

This clone was seen a single time. This sequence joins TRBV7-9 and TRBJ1-2; D gene ambiguous. This CDR3 region has 14 residues. V was trimmed by 1 base and J by 1 base, leaving 7 bases between them. The germline gives CDR1 SEHNR, CDR2 FQNEAQ (reference sequence). CDR3 sequence reads: CASSLDGLNYGYTF. The DNA of the CDR3 is TGTGCCAGCAGCTTAGACGGACTTAACTATGGCTACACCTTC.

The chain is built from TRBV6-5 and TRBJ1-2; 7 bases map to TRBD1. V was pared by 5 bases and J by 3 bases, with 9 bases of the junction left unmatched. Germline CDR1 MNHEY, CDR2 SVGAGI. CDR3 length: 15 residues. Here the CDR3 DNA reads TGTGCCAGCAGTCCTTCTGGAGGGGGCCACTATGGCTACACCTTC. It is translated as CASSPSGGGHYGYTF.

The chain links TRBV12-3 or TRBV12-4 to TRBJ1-5, with TRBD1 as a possible D gene (6 bases). The V end was cut by 6 bases, the J end by 7 bases, with 13 bases between. This CDR3 spans 13 amino acids. The CDR3 spells CASSPGAGQPQHF. CDR3 DNA sequence: TGTGCCAGCAGCCCAGGGGCGGGCCAGCCCCAGCATTTT.

The gene calls are TRBV30 and TRBJ2-1; D unclear. Trimming cost V 0 bases and J 7 bases, with 7 bases left between them. Per the germline V gene, CDR1 is GTSNPN and CDR2 is SVGIG (reference sequence). The CDR3 consists of 12 residues. The CDR3 coding sequence is TGTGCCTGGAGTGTTTATCGGAATGAGCAGTTCTTC. Amino acid sequence: CAWSVYRNEQFF.

The CDR3 here is CATSSAYISSGGLDTQYF. The CDR3 region has the DNA TGTGCCACCAGCAGCGCATACATCTCTAGCGGGGGGTTAGATACGCAGTATTTT. This chain connects TRBV15 to TRBJ2-3, with 11 bases lining up with TRBD2. Looked up from germline, CDR1 is LNHNV and CDR2 is YYDKDF (reference sequence). The junction had 13 bases not matched to a gene; V was cut back by 3 bases and J by 5 bases. The CDR3 is 18 amino acids.

The chain has TRBV6-6 and TRBJ2-7; the D gene is possibly TRBD1 (5 bases). Trimming left V 7 bases short and J 13 bases short, with 23 bases between. The germline CDR1 and CDR2 sequences are MNHNY and SVGAGI (reference sequence). The CDR3 runs to 13 residues. CDR3 region: CASIPFEGVRIYF. The CDR3 coding sequence is TGTGCCAGCATTCCCTTTGAAGGGGTACGGATATACTTC.

The rearrangement uses TRBV2 and TRBJ1-1, with D unclear. The V end was cut by 7 bases, the J end by 4 bases, with 10 bases between. Germline lookup yields CDR1 SNHLY and CDR2 FYNNEI. CDR3 length equals 12 residues. The CDR3 protein is CASMNGGTEAFF. CDR3 in DNA: TGTGCCAGCATGAACGGTGGCACTGAAGCTTTCTTT.

V is TRBV5-1 and J is TRBJ2-7, with 9 bases identical to TRBD1. V shed 7 bases and J 4 bases; nucleotides not matched to a gene: 9. The CDR3 runs to 14 residues. Germline V gene sequence: CDR1 SGHRS, CDR2 YFSETQ. Here the CDR3 reads CASGPGQGPYEQYF. The CDR3 region has the DNA TGCGCCAGCGGTCCGGGACAGGGTCCGTACGAGCAGTACTTC. Drawing the rest from reference TRBV5-1 and TRBJ2-7, the complete variable domain is KAGVTQTPRYLIKTRGQQVTLSCSPISGHRSVSWYQQTPGQGLQFLFEYFSETQRNKGNFPGRFSGRQFSNSRSEMNVSTLELGDSALYLCASGPGQGPYEQYFGPGTRLTVT.

This clone was counted a single time. This chain links TRBV19 with TRBJ2-7; 9 positions agree with TRBD1. CDR3 length: 16 amino acids. Trimming took 4 bases from V and 1 from J; bases not matched to a gene: 8. Germline V CDR1 and CDR2: LNHDA, SQIVND (reference sequence). The CDR3: CASSNAYGTGSYEQYF. The DNA for the CDR3 is TGTGCCAGTAGTAATGCTTACGGGACAGGGTCCTACGAGCAGTACTTC.

This clone was seen just once. J is TRBJ2-3 and V is TRBV4-1; TRBD2 aligns across 8 bases. This CDR3 is 18 amino acids long. After removal of 0 bases from V and 6 bases from J, the junction contained 14 bases not matched to a gene. Germline V gene sequence: CDR1 MGHRA, CDR2 YSYEKL. The CDR3 loop reads CASSQENPGTRIPDTQYF. As DNA, the CDR3 is TGCGCCAGCAGCCAAGAAAACCCCGGGACTAGAATACCCGATACGCAGTATTTT.

This rearrangement joins TRBV7-6 to TRBJ2-1, with D perhaps TRBD2 (5 bases). Trimming left V 5 bases short and J 8 bases short, with 19 bases between. The CDR3 extends over 15 amino acids. Germline CDR1 and CDR2: SGHVS and FNYEAQ. CDR3 sequence reads: CASSPRVPGSDEQFF. The CDR3 region has the DNA TGTGCCAGCAGCCCGAGGGTTCCGGGCTCGGATGAGCAGTTCTTC.

J is TRBJ2-1 and V is TRBV4-3; TRBD2 agrees at 10 bases. Germline V CDR1 and CDR2: LGHNA, YSLEER. Trimming at V came to 0 bases and at J to 3 bases, leaving 8 bases not matched to a gene. The CDR3 loop spans 18 amino acids. The CDR3 DNA reads TGCGCCAGCAGCCAAGATCTAACTAGCGGGACTAACTACAATGAGCAGTTCTTC. It specifies CASSQDLTSGTNYNEQFF.

V and J are TRBV18 and TRBJ2-3; 8 bases align to TRBD1. There are 14 residues in the CDR3. From germline, CDR1 is KGHSH and CDR2 LQKENI. The V gene end was trimmed by 3 bases and the J gene end by 3 bases; junction bases not matched to a gene: 2. The CDR3: CASSPRQGTDTQYF. The CDR3 nucleotides are TGTGCCAGCTCACCCCGACAGGGGACAGATACGCAGTATTTT. The full variable domain, with the rest looked up from reference TRBV18 and TRBJ2-3, is NAGVMQNPRHLVRRRGQEARLRCSPMKGHSHVYWYRQLPEEGLKFMVYLQKENIIDESGMPKERFSAEFPKEGPSILRIQQVVRGDSAAYFCASSPRQGTDTQYFGPGTRLTVL.

The rearrangement links TRBV5-1 to TRBJ2-5, with TRBD2 matching over 12 bases. J lost 1 base, V lost 2 bases, and 6 bases had no gene match. The CDR3 has 17 residues. From germline, CDR1 is SGHRS and CDR2 YFSETQ. CDR3 protein: CASSFGQLAGGQETQYF. Written as DNA, the CDR3 is TGCGCCAGCAGCTTCGGGCAACTAGCGGGGGGCCAAGAGACCCAGTACTTC.

The rearrangement links TRBV7-2 to TRBJ2-3, with D tentatively TRBD2 (5 bases). The CDR3 has 13 residues. The V end was cut by 4 bases, the J end by 11 bases, with 16 bases between. Per germline, CDR1 SGHTA and CDR2 FQGNSA. In nucleotides, the CDR3 is TGTGCCAGCAGCTCTGAGCGGCTATACTTGCAGTATTTT. Translating gives CASSSERLYLQYF. The full variable domain, in which reference TRBV7-2 and TRBJ2-3 provide the parts outside the CDR3, is GAGVSQSPSNKVTEKGKDVELRCDPISGHTALYWYRQSLGQGLEFLIYFQGNSAPDKSGLPSDRFSAERTGGSVSTLTIQRTQQEDSAVYLCASSSERLYLQYFGPGTRLTVL.

The genes are TRBV7-6 and TRBJ1-1, with 7 nucleotides matching TRBD1. The V gene end was trimmed by 5 bases and the J gene end by 0 bases; junction bases not matched to a gene: 9. There are 16 residues in the CDR3. Germline V lookup: CDR1 SGHVS, CDR2 FNYEAQ. The CDR3 region is CASSPGPGQVNTEAFF. The CDR3 bases are TGTGCCAGCAGCCCCGGCCCCGGACAGGTGAACACTGAAGCTTTCTTT.